The clone carrying this T cell receptor (beta chain) was seen a single time. Selected positively for CCR7 and CD45RO-negative, naive CD8 cells excluded terminally differentiated effector memory CD45RA+ cells. Profiling relied on immunoSEQ multiplex PCR, and the TCRdb table lists in-frame clones only, not all of them. This sample has about 2 million clones, with just under 95% found just once. The CDR3 consists of 16 residues. The germline V gene encodes CDR1 SEHNR and CDR2 FQNEAQ (reference sequence). The V end lost 5 bases, the J end lost 0 bases, and 17 bases lay between the germline ends. This specimen comes from a study of shared clonotypes between healthy human individuals.

This receptor was identified in a man between 18 and 29 years old in good health. Source material: naive CD8+ T cells sorted from blood. The rearrangement joins TRBV7-9 to TRBJ2-7; D might be TRBD1 (7 bases). The CDR3 region is CASSPREGGNSYEQYF. The CDR3 DNA reads TGTGCCAGCAGCCCGCGGGAAGGGGGCAACTCCTACGAGCAGTACTTC.